The following is a T cell receptor beta chain sequence with its context. There is no known antigen for this receptor. Base qualities are not provided; no much larger clone lies one nucleotide away. TCRbeta CDR3 regions were amplified from genomic DNA using the immunoSEQ Assay, a bias-controlled multiplex PCR. The study's own analysis went as follows. The number of nucleated cells in each sample was estimated by amplification of reference gene primers within the assay. To quantify the absolute abundance of each unique TCRbeta CDR3 rearrangement, sequence reads were collapsed and filtered. For each sample, productive Simpson clonality was calculated by taking the square root of Simpson's diversity index across productive rearrangements. TCRdb provides this immuneACCESS table in a form limited to in-frame rearrangements. Some clones are lacking; in checked studies, under half of them reflect an unresolved V gene, and why the rest are absent is not known. From that table come the V and J calls and clone size; the DNA was used to work out D and trimming. In all, the sample holds about 120,000 clones, and about 92% of those were seen once. The ten biggest clones cover roughly 4.5% of the sample.

Deletion took 6 bases off V and 6 bases off J, with a span of 20 bases between the germline ends. From the germline V gene, CDR1 is SNHLY and CDR2 is FYNNEI. The CDR3 measures 16 amino acids from cysteine to phenylalanine. The only DNA kept is the CDR3, 48 bases in frame from the first base. At one collaborating source in Seattle, patients were enrolled during active infection and were followed longitudinally through the course of disease. Collaborating institutions collected whole blood in K2EDTA tubes following their own protocols. Collaborator samples were shipped for TCRbeta analysis as frozen whole blood, isolated PBMCs, or DNA extracted from either sample type. This entry is derived from a study of blood T cell repertoires in COVID-19 (dated by TCRdb to about 2020). At the level of the whole study: Collaborator samples came from the United States, Italy and Spain and covered acute and convalescent phases of COVID-19. The prospective study material was composed of cDNA or gDNA derived from T cells, B-cell-depleted T cells, or PBMCs. Subjects who had been exposed to COVID-19, were actively infected with it, or had recovered from it provided the deeply sampled blood TCRbeta repertoires that made up the dataset. A freely available public database, intended as a resource for researchers studying the immune response to SARS-CoV-2, is where the repertoires were released. Samples came from the ongoing ImmuneRACE study (first 160 participants) plus 1,254 subjects from 6 global collaborators. The sample metadata nearly always contained a de-identified subject ID, COVID-19 status, age in years and sex. Where available, HLA class I and class II types were taken from metadata supplied by the sample provider and were not determined by assay-based typing.

The paper's findings and limits, for the study overall: The quantity of clinical and demographic metadata differed by source and by participant and was supplied without curation.

The sequenced material came from peripheral blood. The receptor's source is a man aged 55 to 70 with COVID-19, enrolled during active disease. The V and J genes are TRBV2 and TRBJ2-2; the D segment could be TRBD2, given 5 matching bases. The CDR3 amino acid sequence is: CASRGRLVGKPGELFF. The sequenced DNA is TGTGCCAGCAGGGGGAGATTGGTGGGCAAGCCCGGGGAGCTGTTTTTT.